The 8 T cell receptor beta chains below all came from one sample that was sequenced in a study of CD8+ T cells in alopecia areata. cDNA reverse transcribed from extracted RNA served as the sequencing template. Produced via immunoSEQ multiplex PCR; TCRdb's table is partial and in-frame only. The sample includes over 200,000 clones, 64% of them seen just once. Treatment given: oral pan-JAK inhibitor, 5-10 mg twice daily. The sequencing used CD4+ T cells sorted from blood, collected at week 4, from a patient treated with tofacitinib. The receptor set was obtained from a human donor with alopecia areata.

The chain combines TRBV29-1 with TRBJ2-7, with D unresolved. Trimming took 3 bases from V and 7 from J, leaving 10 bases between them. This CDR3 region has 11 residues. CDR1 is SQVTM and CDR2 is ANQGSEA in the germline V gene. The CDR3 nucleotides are TGCAGCGTTGAGAGGTCAAGGGAGCAGTACTTC. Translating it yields CSVERSREQYF.

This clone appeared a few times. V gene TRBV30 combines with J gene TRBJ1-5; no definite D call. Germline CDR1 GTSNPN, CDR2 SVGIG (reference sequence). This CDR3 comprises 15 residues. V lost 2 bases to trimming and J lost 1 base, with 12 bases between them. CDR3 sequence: CAWSQPGWSNQPQHF. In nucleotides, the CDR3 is TGTGCCTGGAGTCAGCCGGGTTGGAGCAATCAGCCCCAGCATTTT.

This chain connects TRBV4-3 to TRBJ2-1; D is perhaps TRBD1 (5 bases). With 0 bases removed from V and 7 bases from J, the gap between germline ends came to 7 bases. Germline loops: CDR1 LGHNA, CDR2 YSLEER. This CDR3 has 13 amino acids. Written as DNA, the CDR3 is TGCGCCAGCAGCCAAGACAGGGCTAATGAGCAGTTCTTC. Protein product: CASSQDRANEQFF.

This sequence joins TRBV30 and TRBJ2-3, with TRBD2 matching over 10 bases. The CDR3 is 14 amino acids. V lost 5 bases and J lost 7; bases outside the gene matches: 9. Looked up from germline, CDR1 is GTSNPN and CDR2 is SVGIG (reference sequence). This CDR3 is CAWDLGLAMHTQYF. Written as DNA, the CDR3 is TGTGCCTGGGATTTGGGACTAGCGATGCATACGCAGTATTTT.

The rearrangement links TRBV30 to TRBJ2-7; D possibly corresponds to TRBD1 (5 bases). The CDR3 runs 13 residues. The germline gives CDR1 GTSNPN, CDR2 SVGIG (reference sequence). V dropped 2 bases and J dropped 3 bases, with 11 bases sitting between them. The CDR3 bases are TGTGCCTGGAGTAGGGGCCTACTCTACGAGCAGTACTTC. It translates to CAWSRGLLYEQYF.

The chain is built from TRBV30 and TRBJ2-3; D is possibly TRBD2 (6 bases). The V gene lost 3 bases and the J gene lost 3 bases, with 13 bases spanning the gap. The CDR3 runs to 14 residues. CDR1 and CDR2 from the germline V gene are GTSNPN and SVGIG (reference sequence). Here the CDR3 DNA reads TGTGCCTGGAGGGGTCCGAGCGGGACAGATACGCAGTATTTT. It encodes CAWRGPSGTDTQYF.

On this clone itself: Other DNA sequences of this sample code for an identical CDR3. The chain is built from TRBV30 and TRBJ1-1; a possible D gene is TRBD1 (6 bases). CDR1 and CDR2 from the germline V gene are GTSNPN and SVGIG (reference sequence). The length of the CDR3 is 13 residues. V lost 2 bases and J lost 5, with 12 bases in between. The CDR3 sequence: CAWSTQGGTEAFF. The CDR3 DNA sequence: TGTGCCTGGAGTACACAGGGAGGGACTGAAGCTTTCTTT.

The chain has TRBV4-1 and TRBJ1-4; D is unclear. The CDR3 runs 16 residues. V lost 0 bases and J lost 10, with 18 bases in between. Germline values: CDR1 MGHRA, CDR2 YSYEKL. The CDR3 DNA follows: TGCGCCAGCAGCCAAGATCCCGGACCCTTAATTGGAAAACTGTTTTTT. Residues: CASSQDPGPLIGKLFF.